This T cell receptor beta chain was profiled in a study of T cell responses to AZD1222 COVID-19 vaccine (TCRdb year 2021). In terms of the full investigation: TCR sequencing covered 233 trial participants: 200 to 220 given two doses of AZD1222 and 26 given two doses of MenACWY control vaccine. Enrollment into the trials was organized by age into subgroups of 18-55, 56-69 and 70-plus years, and those subgroups contained roughly 150, 30 and 60 TCR-sequenced participants, respectively. Paper-wide results and their limitations: Participants were mostly white British, with more females than males. The authors suggested clonal diversity may have been underestimated. The 56-69-year group was small, and its depth increase did not reach significance, likely because of low power. No day 14 peak-response samples were available, so repertoires were characterized only after the peak T cell response. Only a handful of AZD1222 recipients were SARS-CoV-2 seropositive at baseline, limiting conclusions about previously exposed vaccinees. Spike-specific TCR breadth and depth rose significantly after two AZD1222 doses compared with day 0 and with MenACWY recipients. Nearly half of unique spike-specific TCRs reportedly recognized epitopes outside regions mutated in the B.1.351 and B.1.1.7 variants. Vaccine-associated CD4 TCRs spanned the whole spike protein, with dominant responses in regions 160-218 and 743-854.

There are 16 amino acids in the CDR3, from cysteine to phenylalanine inclusive. Only CDR3 DNA remains: 48 bases, in frame from the first base. CDR1 MNHEY and CDR2 SMNVEV were looked up in the germline V gene (reference sequence). V is cut back by 5 bases and J by 4 bases, with 11 bases in the junction unmatched. Of note for this clone: The antigen it binds to is not known.

The CDR3 regions of human TCRbeta chains were subjected to immunosequencing. Per the original workflow: TCRs in the repertoires were compared against a reference library of SARS-CoV-2-specific TCRs that had been generated with the MIRA antigen-specificity platform. Breadth was defined as the fraction of unique TCRs that were SARS-CoV-2-associated. Depth was defined as the fraction of total T cells that were SARS-CoV-2-associated. Using the MIRA data, each spike-specific TCR was assigned both to the spike region to which the TCR was reactive and to a CD4 or CD8 class. Log10-transformed breadth and depth values were compared by one-way ANOVA with Sidak's multiple comparisons tests. This is the immuneACCESS table as TCRdb keeps it, with only in-frame sequences that have V and J called. A part of the clones is gone; compared with another copy, unresolved V genes explain less than half, and the rest is unexplained. V and J calls and clone size are as listed in that table; D and trimming were resolved from the DNA. The sample table holds more than 110,000 clones. About 2.2% of the sample belongs to the ten largest clones.

The label giving this sample's time point can be read as: baseline before first vaccination. Vaccinee samples were obtained from the UK trials COV001 and COV002, which included a single-blind randomized controlled phase 2/3 trial of AZD1222 (ChAdOx1 nCoV-19) in healthy adults. For TCRbeta chain sequencing, PBMC samples from trial participants were taken at day 0 and at day 28 after the second dose. The chain employs TRBV27 and TRBJ2-3; 8 central nucleotides agree with TRBD2. The sequenced sample consisted of peripheral blood. This TCR came from an adult in good health. The encoded CDR3 is CASSPGLGRGSDTQYF. In nucleotide form, the sequence is TGTGCCAGCAGTCCGGGACTAGGCCGGGGCTCAGATACGCAGTATTTT.